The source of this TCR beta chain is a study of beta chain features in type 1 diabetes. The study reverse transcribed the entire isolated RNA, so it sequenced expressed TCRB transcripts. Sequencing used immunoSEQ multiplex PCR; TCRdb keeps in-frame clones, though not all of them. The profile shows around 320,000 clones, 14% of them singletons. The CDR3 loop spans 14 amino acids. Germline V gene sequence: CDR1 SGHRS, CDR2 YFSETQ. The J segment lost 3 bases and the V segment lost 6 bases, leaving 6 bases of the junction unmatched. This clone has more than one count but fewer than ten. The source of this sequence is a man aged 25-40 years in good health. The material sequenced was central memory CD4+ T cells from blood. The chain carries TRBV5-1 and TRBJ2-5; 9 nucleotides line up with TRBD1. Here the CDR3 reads CASTKGQGKETQYF. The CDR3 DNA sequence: TGCGCCAGCACCAAAGGACAGGGGAAAGAGACCCAGTACTTC.